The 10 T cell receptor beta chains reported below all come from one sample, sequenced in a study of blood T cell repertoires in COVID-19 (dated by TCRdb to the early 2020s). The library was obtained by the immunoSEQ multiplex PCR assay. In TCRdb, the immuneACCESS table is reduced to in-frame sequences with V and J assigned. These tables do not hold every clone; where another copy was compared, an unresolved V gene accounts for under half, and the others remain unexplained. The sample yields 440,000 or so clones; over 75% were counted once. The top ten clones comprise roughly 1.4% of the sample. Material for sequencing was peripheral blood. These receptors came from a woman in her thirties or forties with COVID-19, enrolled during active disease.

The CDR3 sequence is CASSVGLAAYYEQYF. The DNA of the CDR3 is TGTGCCAGCAGCGTCGGACTAGCGGCCTACTACGAGCAGTACTTC. V usage is TRBV7-2 and J usage is TRBJ2-7; TRBD2 agrees at 10 bases. Germline lookup yields CDR1 SGHTA and CDR2 FQGNSA. This CDR3 has 15 residues. With 5 bases clipped from V and 3 bases from J, the junction kept 7 bases outside the gene matches. Full variable domain (rest looked up from reference TRBV7-2 and TRBJ2-7): GAGVSQSPSNKVTEKGKDVELRCDPISGHTALYWYRQSLGQGLEFLIYFQGNSAPDKSGLPSDRFSAERTGGSVSTLTIQRTQQEDSAVYLCASSVGLAAYYEQYFGPGTRLTVT.

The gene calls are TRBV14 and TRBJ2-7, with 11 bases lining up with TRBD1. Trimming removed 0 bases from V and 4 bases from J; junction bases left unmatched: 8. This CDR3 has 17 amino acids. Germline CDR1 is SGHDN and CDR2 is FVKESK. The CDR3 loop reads CASSQDHEGQGVYEQYF. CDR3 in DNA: TGTGCCAGCAGCCAAGATCACGAGGGACAGGGGGTTTACGAGCAGTACTTC.

This CDR3 is CASGRPDGEETQYF. The CDR3 DNA sequence: TGTGCTAGTGGACGACCCGACGGAGAAGAGACCCAGTACTTC. The J gene is TRBJ2-5, the V gene TRBV12-5; D unclear. Germline lookup yields CDR1 LGHNT and CDR2 FRNRAP. The V gene lost 6 bases and the J gene lost 3 bases, with 14 bases spanning the gap. The length of the CDR3 is 14 residues.

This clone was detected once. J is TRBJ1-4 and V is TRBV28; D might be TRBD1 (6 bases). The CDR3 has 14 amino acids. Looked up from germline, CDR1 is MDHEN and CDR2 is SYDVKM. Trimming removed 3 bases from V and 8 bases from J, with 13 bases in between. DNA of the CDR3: TGTGCCAGCAGTTTTACAGGGAACCGGGAAAAACTGTTTTTT. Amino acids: CASSFTGNREKLFF.

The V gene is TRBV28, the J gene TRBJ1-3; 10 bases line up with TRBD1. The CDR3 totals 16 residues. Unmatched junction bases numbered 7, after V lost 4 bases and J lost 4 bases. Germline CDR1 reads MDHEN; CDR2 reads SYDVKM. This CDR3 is CASSSTGQGRGNTIYF. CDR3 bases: TGTGCCAGCAGTTCAACGGGACAGGGGAGGGGAAACACCATATATTTT.

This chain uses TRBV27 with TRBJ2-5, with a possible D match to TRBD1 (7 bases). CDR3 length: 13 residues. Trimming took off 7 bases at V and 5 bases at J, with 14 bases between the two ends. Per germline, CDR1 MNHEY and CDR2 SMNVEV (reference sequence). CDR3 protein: CASTKAGGETQYF. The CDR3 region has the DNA TGTGCCAGCACGAAGGCAGGGGGGGAGACCCAGTACTTC.

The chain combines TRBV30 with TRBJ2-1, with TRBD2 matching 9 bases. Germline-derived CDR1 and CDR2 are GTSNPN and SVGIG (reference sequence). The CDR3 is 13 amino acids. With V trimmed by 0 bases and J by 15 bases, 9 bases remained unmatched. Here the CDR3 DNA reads TGTGCCTGGAGTGTTATAGCGGGAGCGTCTCCGTTCTTC. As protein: CAWSVIAGASPFF.

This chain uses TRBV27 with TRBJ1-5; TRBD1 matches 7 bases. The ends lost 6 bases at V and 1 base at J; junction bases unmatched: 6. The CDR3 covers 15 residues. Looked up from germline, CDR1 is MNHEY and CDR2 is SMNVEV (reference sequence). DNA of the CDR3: TGTGCCAGCAGAAAGGACAGGATAAGCAATCAGCCCCAGCATTTT. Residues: CASRKDRISNQPQHF.

The CDR3 DNA reads as TGTGCCAGCCTACCCCTCAGGAATGAAAAACTGTTTTTT. Its protein product is CASLPLRNEKLFF. This chain connects TRBV2 to TRBJ1-4, with D hard to call. Trimming removed 8 bases from V and 5 bases from J, with 12 bases in between. Per germline, CDR1 SNHLY and CDR2 FYNNEI. The CDR3 length is 13 residues.

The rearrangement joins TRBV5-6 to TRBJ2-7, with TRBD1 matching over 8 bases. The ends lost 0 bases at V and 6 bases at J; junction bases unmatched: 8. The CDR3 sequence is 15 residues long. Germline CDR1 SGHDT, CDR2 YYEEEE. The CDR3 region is CASSLGPGTGGEQYF. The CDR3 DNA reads TGTGCCAGCAGCTTGGGCCCCGGGACAGGCGGCGAGCAGTACTTC. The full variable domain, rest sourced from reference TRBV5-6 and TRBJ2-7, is DAGVTQSPTHLIKTRGQQVTLRCSPKSGHDTVSWYQQALGQGPQFIFQYYEEEERQRGNFPDRFSGHQFPNYSSELNVNALLLGDSALYLCASSLGPGTGGEQYFGPGTRLTVT.